The entry that follows covers one T cell receptor beta chain sequence. Original analysis: Amplification with reference gene primers provided the estimates of nucleated cell counts. The data were produced by immunoSEQ multiplex PCR, yet TCRdb's version contains in-frame clones alone and is incomplete. That table gives V, J and clone size, and the DNA gave D and trimming. The sample has about 99,000 clones; around 84% are singletons. These data are taken from a study of blood T cell repertoires in COVID-19. Whole-study context: Samples of COVID-19 (acute and convalescent) were obtained from the United States, Italy and Spain.

V trimming: 5 bases; J trimming: 0 bases; junction bases outside the gene matches: 4. The germline CDR1 and CDR2 sequences are SNHLY and FYNNEI. CDR3 size: 14 residues. This receptor was obtained from an older man with active or convalescent COVID-19. The V gene is TRBV2, the J gene TRBJ2-7; 7 nucleotides agree with TRBD1. The source material was peripheral blood. CDR3 residues: CASSLDRSSYEQYF. CDR3 nucleotide sequence: TGTGCCAGCAGTTTGGACAGGAGCTCCTACGAGCAGTACTTC.